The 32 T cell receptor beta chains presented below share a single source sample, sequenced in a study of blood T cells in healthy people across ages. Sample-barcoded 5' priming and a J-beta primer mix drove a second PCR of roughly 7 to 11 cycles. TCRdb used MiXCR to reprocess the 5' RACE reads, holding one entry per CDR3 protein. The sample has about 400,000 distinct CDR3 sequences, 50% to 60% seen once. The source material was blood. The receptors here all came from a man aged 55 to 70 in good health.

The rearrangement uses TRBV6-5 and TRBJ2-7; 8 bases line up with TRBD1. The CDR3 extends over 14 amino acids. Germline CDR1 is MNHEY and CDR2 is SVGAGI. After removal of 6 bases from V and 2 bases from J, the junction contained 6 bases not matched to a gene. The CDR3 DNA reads TGTGCCAGCAGCAGGGGGCAGGGACCCTACGAGCAGTACTTC. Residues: CASSRGQGPYEQYF.

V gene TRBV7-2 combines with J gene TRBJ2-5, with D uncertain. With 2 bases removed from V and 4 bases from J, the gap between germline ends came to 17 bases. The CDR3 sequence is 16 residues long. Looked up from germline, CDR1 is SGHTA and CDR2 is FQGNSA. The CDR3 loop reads CASSLSSTRVRETQYF. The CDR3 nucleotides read TGTGCCAGCAGCTTATCTTCGACTCGGGTGAGAGAGACCCAGTACTTC.

CDR3 residues: CASKAASTFGEQYF. The CDR3, as DNA: TGTGCCAGCAAGGCGGCTAGCACCTTCGGCGAGCAGTACTTC. The V call is TRBV2, the J call TRBJ2-7; tentatively, D is TRBD2 (5 bases). This CDR3 is built from 14 residues. Germline CDR1 is SNHLY and CDR2 is FYNNEI. Trimming took 7 bases from V and 6 from J, leaving 19 bases between them.

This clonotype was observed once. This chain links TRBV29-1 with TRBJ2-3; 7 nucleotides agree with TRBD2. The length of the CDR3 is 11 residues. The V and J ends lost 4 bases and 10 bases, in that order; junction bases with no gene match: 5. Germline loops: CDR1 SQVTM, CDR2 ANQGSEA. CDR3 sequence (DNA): TGCAGCGTTGGGGAGGGAGGGCCGCAGTATTTT. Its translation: CSVGEGGPQYF.

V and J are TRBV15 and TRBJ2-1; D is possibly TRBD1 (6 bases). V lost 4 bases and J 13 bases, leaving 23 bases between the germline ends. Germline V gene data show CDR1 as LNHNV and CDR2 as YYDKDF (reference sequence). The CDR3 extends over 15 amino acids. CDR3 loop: CATSTETGARLRQFF. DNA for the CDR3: TGTGCCACCAGCACCGAGACAGGTGCTCGTTTGAGACAGTTCTTC.

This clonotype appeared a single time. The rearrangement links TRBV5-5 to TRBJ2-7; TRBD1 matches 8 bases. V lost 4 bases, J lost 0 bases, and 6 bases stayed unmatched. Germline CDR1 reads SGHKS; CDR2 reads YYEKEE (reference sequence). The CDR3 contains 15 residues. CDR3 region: CASSLGQVRSYEQYF. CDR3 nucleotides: TGTGCCAGCAGCCTGGGACAGGTCCGCTCCTACGAGCAGTACTTC.

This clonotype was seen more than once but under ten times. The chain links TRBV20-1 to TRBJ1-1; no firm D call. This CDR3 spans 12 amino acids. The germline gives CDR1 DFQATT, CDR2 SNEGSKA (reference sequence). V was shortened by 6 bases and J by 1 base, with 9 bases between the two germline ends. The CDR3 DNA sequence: TGCAGTGCGTACCGACAGAACACTGAAGCTTTCTTT. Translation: CSAYRQNTEAFF.

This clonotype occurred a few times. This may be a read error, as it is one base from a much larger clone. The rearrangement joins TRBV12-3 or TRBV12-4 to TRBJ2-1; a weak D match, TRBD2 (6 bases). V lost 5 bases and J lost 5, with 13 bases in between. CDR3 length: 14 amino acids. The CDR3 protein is CASSVRGLHNEQFF. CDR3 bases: TGTGCCAGCAGTGTACGGGGACTCCACAATGAGCAGTTCTTC.

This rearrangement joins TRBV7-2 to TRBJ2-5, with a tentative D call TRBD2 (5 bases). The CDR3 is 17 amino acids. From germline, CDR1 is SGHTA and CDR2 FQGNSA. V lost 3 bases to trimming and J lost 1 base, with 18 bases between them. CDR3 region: CASSLVGADPTQETQYF. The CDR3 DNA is TGTGCCAGCAGCTTGGTGGGAGCGGACCCGACCCAAGAGACCCAGTACTTC.

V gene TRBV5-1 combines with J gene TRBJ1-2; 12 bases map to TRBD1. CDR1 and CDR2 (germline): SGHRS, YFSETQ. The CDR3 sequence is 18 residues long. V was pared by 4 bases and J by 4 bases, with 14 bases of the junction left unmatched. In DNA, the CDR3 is TGCGCCAGCAGCGCCCTAGGGGACAGGGGGCCCCAGTCCTATGGCTACACCTTC. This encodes CASSALGDRGPQSYGYTF.

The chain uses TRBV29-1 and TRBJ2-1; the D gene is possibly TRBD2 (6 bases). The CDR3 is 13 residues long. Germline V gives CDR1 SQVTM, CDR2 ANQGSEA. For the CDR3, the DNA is TGCAGTGCCCGCGGGGCATCCTACAATGAGCAGTTCTTC. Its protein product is CSARGASYNEQFF.

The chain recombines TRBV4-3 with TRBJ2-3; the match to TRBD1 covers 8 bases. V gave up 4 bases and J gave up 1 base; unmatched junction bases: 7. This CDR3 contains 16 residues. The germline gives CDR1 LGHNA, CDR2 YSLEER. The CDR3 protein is CASSPSDREGTDTQYF. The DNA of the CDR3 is TGCGCCAGCAGCCCCTCGGACAGGGAAGGCACAGATACGCAGTATTTT.

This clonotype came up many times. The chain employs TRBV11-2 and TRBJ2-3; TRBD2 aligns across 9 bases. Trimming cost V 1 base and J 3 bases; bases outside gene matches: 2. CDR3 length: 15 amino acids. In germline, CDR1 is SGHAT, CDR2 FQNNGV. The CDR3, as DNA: TGTGCCAGCAGCTTAGGTAGCGGGGGTACAGATACGCAGTATTTT. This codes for CASSLGSGGTDTQYF.

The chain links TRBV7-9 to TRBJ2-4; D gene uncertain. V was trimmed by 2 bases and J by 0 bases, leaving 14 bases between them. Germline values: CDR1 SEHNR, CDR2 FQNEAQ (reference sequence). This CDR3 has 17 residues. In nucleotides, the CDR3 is TGTGCCAGCAGCTTAATCCCCTCAAACGTAGCCAAAAACATTCAGTACTTC. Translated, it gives CASSLIPSNVAKNIQYF.

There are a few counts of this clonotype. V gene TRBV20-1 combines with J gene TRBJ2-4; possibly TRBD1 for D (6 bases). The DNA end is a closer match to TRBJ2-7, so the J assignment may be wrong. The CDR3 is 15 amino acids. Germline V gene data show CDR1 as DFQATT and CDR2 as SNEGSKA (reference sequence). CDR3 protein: CSASFTGLQAGEQYF. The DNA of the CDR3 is TGCAGTGCTAGTTTCACAGGGTTACAAGCTGGCGAGCAGTACTTC.

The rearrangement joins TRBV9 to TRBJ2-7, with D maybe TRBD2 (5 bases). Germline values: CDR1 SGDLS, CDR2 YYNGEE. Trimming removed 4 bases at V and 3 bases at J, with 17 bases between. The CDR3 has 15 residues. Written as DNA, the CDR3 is TGTGCCAGCAGCCTATCAGAGGGAACCTACTACGAGCAGTACTTC. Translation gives CASSLSEGTYYEQYF.

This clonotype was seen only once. CDR3 sequence (DNA): TGTGCCACCAGCAGGGACAGTTTTGGCACTGAAGCTTTCTTT. This translates into CATSRDSFGTEAFF. This rearrangement joins TRBV15 to TRBJ1-1, with D possibly being TRBD1 (6 bases). The CDR3 is made up of 14 amino acids. V lost 3 bases and J 4 bases, leaving 12 bases between the germline ends. The V gene's germline CDR1 is LNHNV and CDR2 YYDKDF (reference sequence).

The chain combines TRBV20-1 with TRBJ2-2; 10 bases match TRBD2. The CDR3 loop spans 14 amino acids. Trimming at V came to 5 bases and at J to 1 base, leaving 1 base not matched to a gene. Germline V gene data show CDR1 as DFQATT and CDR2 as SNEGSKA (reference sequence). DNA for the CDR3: TGCAGTGCTGTAGCGGGGGGGAACACCGGGGAGCTGTTTTTT. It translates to CSAVAGGNTGELFF.

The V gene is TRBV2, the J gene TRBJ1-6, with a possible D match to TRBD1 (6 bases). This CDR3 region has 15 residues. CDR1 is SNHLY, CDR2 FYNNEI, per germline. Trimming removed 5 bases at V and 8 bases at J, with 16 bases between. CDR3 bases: TGTGCCAGCAGTCCCACAGGGCGTAGGGATTCACCCCTCCACTTT. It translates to CASSPTGRRDSPLHF.

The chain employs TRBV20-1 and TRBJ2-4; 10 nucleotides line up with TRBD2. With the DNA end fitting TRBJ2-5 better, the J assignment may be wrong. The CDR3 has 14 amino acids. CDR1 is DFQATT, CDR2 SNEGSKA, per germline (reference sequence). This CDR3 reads CSADLAGAGETQYF. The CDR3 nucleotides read TGCAGTGCTGATCTAGCGGGGGCCGGCGAGACCCAGTACTTC.

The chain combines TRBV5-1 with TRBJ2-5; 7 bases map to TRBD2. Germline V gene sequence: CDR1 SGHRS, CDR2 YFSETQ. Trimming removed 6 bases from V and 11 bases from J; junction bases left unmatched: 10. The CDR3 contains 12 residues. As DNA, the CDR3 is TGCGCCAGCACTGATGGGGGGGGAGAGCAGTACTTC. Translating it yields CASTDGGGEQYF.

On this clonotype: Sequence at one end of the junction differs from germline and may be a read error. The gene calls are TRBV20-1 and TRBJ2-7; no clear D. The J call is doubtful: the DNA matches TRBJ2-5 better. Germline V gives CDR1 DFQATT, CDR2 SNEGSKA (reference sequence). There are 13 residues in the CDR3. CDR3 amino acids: CGASLLPQETQYF. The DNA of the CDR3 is TGCGGTGCTAGTTTGCTACCCCAAGAGACCCAGTACTTC.

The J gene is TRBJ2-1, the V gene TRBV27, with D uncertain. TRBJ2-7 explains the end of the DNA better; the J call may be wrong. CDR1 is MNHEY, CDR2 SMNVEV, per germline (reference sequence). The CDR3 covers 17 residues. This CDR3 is CASSSLFSDLRIGEQYF. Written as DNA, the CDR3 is TGTGCCAGCAGTTCACTTTTTTCGGACCTACGAATCGGCGAGCAGTACTTC.

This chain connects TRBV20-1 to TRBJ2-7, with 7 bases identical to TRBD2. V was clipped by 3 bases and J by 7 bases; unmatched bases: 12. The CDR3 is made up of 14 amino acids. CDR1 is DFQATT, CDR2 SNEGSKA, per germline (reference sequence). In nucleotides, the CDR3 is TGCAGTGCTAGTCGTCCTAGCGGTTACAATGAGCAGTACTTC. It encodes CSASRPSGYNEQYF.

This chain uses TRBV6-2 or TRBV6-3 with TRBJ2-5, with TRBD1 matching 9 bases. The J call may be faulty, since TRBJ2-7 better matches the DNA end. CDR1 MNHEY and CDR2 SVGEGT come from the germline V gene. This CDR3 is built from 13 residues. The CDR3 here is CASSYEDRGEQYF. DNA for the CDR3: TGTGCCAGCAGTTACGAGGACAGGGGCGAGCAGTACTTC.

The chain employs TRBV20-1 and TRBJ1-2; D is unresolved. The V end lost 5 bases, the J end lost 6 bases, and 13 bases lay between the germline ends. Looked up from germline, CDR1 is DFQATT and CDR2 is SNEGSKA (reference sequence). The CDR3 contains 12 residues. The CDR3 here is CSAGGLDDGYTF. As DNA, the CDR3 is TGCAGTGCTGGAGGACTCGACGATGGCTACACCTTC.

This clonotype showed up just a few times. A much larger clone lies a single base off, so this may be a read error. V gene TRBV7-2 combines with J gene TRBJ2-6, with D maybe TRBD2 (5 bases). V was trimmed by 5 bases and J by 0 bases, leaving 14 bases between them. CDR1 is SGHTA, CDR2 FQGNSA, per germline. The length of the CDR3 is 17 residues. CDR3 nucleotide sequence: TGTGCCAGCAGCCCTAGCCGCAGAAACTCTGGGGCCAACGTCCTGACTTTC. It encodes CASSPSRRNSGANVLTF.

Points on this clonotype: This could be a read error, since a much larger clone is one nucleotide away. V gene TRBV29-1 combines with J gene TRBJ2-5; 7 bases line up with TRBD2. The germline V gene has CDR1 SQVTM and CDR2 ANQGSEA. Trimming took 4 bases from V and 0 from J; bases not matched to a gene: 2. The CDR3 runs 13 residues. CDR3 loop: CSVAGTNQETQYF. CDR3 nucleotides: TGCAGCGTTGCGGGGACTAACCAAGAGACCCAGTACTTC.

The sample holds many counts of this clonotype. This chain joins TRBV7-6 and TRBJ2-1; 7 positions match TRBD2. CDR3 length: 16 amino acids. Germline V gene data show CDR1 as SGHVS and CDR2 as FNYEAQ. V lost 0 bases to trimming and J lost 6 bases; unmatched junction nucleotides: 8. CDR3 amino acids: CASSLASGIQANEQFF. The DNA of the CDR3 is TGTGCCAGCAGCTTAGCGAGCGGGATTCAGGCCAATGAGCAGTTCTTC.

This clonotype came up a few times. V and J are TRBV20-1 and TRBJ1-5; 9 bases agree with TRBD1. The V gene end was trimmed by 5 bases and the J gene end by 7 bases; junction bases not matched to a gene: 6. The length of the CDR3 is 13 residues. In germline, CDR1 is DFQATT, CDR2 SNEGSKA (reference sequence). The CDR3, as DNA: TGCAGTGCTGTACAGGGGGCTCAGCAGCCCCAGCATTTT. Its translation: CSAVQGAQQPQHF.

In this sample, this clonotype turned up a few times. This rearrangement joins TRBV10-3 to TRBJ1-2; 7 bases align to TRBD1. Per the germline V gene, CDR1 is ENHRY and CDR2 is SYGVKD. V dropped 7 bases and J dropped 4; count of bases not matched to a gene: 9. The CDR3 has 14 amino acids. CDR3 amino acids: CAIKAQGVGYGYTF. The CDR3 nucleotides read TGTGCCATCAAGGCGCAGGGGGTGGGCTATGGCTACACCTTC.

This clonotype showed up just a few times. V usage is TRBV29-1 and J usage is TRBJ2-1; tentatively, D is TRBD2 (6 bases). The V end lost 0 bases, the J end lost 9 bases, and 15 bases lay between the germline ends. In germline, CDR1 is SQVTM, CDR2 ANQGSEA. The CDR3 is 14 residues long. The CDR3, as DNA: TGCAGCGTTGAAGAGGGCCCAGTCGGGGGTGAGCAGTTCTTC. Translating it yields CSVEEGPVGGEQFF.